This entry describes one TCR beta chain. Authors' methods: Estimation of nucleated cell counts was performed using reference gene primer amplification. TCRdb keeps only in-frame clones here, not all; method: immunoSEQ multiplex PCR. V and J calls and clone size come straight from that table; D and trimming were deduced from the DNA. The sample lists approximately 61,000 clones; around 80% were seen once. This sample was included in a study of blood T cell repertoires in COVID-19. Whole-study context: COVID-19 samples, acute and convalescent, were from the United States, Italy and Spain. T cells, B-cell-depleted T cells, or PBMCs supplied cDNA or gDNA.

The CDR3 extends over 17 amino acids. Germline-derived CDR1 and CDR2 are LNHDA and SQIVND (reference sequence). J was trimmed by 4 bases and V by 3 bases; bases with no gene match: 13. The source is a woman in her 70s with acute or convalescent COVID-19. The rearrangement links TRBV19 to TRBJ1-2, with 8 positions matching TRBD1. Sequenced material: peripheral blood. The CDR3 is CASSIGHSGQVSYGYTF. The CDR3 coding sequence is TGTGCCAGTAGTATTGGTCATTCGGGACAGGTCTCCTATGGCTACACCTTC.